What follows are 3 T cell receptor beta chains derived from one specimen sequenced in a study of cytomegalovirus exposure and HLA in healthy donors. Vbeta (60) and Jbeta (13) primers were used in the PCR. Repertoires were generated with immunoSEQ multiplex PCR, while TCRdb's copy carries only in-frame clones and drops some. The data show around 130,000 clones, 65% to 80% seen once. The source material was PBMCs. These receptors originate from a man younger than 35 in good health and CMV-seropositive.

The V and J genes are TRBV11-2 and TRBJ2-7, with unresolved D. The CDR3 covers 14 residues. Trimming pared 3 bases from V and 1 base from J, leaving 10 bases between. Germline-derived CDR1 and CDR2 are SGHAT and FQNNGV. The CDR3 DNA sequence: TGTGCCAGCAGCTTCAGATCAGTATCCTACGAGCAGTACTTC. Its protein is CASSFRSVSYEQYF.

The chain carries TRBV7-9 and TRBJ2-1; TRBD2 aligns across 13 bases. Trimming took 5 bases from V and 6 from J; bases not matched to a gene: 16. This CDR3 region has 19 residues. Germline CDR1 reads SEHNR; CDR2 reads FQNEAQ (reference sequence). CDR3 amino acids: CASSGTLAGGPGDLNEQFF. CDR3 in DNA: TGTGCCAGCAGCGGTACACTAGCGGGAGGGCCTGGTGATCTCAATGAGCAGTTCTTC.

The chain combines TRBV25-1 with TRBJ1-2; no definite D call. Per germline, CDR1 MGHDK and CDR2 SYGVNS. V lost 2 bases and J 6 bases, leaving 10 bases between the germline ends. The CDR3 has 13 residues. CDR3 nucleotide sequence: TGTGCCAGCAGTGAAGCCCACATCGATGGCTACACCTTC. It encodes CASSEAHIDGYTF.